These 7 T cell receptor beta chains were sequenced from one sample in a study of blood T cells in healthy people across ages. Alongside a J-beta primer mix, a sample-barcoded 5' primer served in a second PCR lasting roughly 6 to 11 cycles. A single record per CDR3 protein comes from TCRdb applying MiXCR to the 5' RACE reads. The sample lists fewer than 800,000 distinct CDR3 sequences, around 21% seen once, with approximately 3.6% in the top ten. The specimen sequenced was blood. These receptors came from a man aged 65 to 85 in good health.

The table lists this clonotype with a few counts. The V call is TRBV12-3 or TRBV12-4, the J call TRBJ2-2, with unresolved D. The CDR3 is 18 amino acids. Deletions cut 2 bases from V and 4 bases from J, with 20 bases between. The CDR3 nucleotides read TGTGCCAGCAGTTTACGGATTAGCTCCCCCTGGGGCACCGGGGAGCTGTTTTTT. As protein: CASSLRISSPWGTGELFF.

The rearrangement joins TRBV15 to TRBJ2-3; D gene ambiguous. CDR1 and CDR2 from the germline V gene are LNHNV and YYDKDF (reference sequence). V was clipped by 6 bases and J by 2 bases, with 12 bases between them. This CDR3 has 14 amino acids. CDR3 coding DNA: TGTGCCACCAGACACCGCCTTTTCACAGATACGCAGTATTTT. Translation gives CATRHRLFTDTQYF.

The table lists this clonotype with a few counts. This chain links TRBV5-1 with TRBJ2-4; 7 nucleotides align to TRBD1. Germline trimming cut 1 base from V and 4 bases from J; bases unmatched to any gene: 8. This CDR3 spans 16 amino acids. Per the germline V gene, CDR1 is SGHRS and CDR2 is YFSETQ. The CDR3 coding sequence is TGCGCCAGCAGCTTGATGCCCGGGACAGATAAAAACATTCAGTACTTC. Translated: CASSLMPGTDKNIQYF.

This clonotype was found a few times. V and J are TRBV6-5 and TRBJ2-3; TRBD2 aligns across 16 bases. After removal of 2 bases from V and 2 bases from J, the junction contained 4 bases not matched to a gene. Germline values: CDR1 MNHEY, CDR2 SVGAGI. The CDR3 covers 18 residues. The CDR3 loop is CASSYGTSGRAYTDTQYF. The CDR3 nucleotides are TGTGCCAGCAGTTACGGGACTAGCGGGAGGGCCTACACAGATACGCAGTATTTT.

J is TRBJ1-4 and V is TRBV9; tentative D call: TRBD1 (6 bases). This CDR3 spans 16 amino acids. Trimming removed 3 bases from V and 8 bases from J, with 20 bases in between. Germline assignment: CDR1 SGDLS and CDR2 YYNGEE. The CDR3 loop reads CASSAKTGRGSEKLFF. DNA of the CDR3: TGTGCCAGCAGCGCCAAAACAGGGAGGGGGAGCGAAAAACTGTTTTTT.

The chain is built from TRBV4-1 and TRBJ2-1, with 11 bases fitting TRBD2. Germline V gene lookup returns CDR1 MGHRA and CDR2 YSYEKL. V lost 2 bases, J lost 6 bases, and 12 bases stayed unmatched. This CDR3 is built from 18 residues. DNA of the CDR3: TGCGCCAGCAGCCAATCGAAGGGGGGGACTAGCGGCGGCAATGAGCAGTTCTTC. Encoded protein: CASSQSKGGTSGGNEQFF.

A few counts support this clonotype. The gene calls are TRBV5-1 and TRBJ2-3; 10 bases fit TRBD1. The CDR3 length is 15 residues. CDR1 and CDR2 from the germline V gene are SGHRS and YFSETQ. J was trimmed by 4 bases and V by 4 bases; bases with no gene match: 6. The CDR3 loop is CASSQGTGAADTQYF. As DNA, the CDR3 is TGCGCCAGCAGCCAGGGGACAGGGGCGGCAGATACGCAGTATTTT.